The subject of this entry is one T cell receptor beta chain. CDR3 length: 13 amino acids. CDR1 SGHTA and CDR2 FQGNSA come from the germline V gene. V was cut by 3 bases and J by 2 bases, with 8 bases left in between. The data were obtained in a study of CD8+ T cells in alopecia areata. The treatment here: oral pan-JAK inhibitor, 5-10 mg twice daily. cDNA reverse transcribed from extracted RNA served as the sequencing template. Assay used: immunoSEQ multiplex PCR; TCRdb lists only in-frame clones, some missing. The sample shows around 190,000 clones, approximately 61% of them seen only once. The chain couples TRBV7-2 to TRBJ2-7; D remains ambiguous. Material: CD4+ T cells sorted from blood, obtained at week 24, from a patient treated with tofacitinib. The TCR was taken from a human donor with alopecia areata. CDR3 residues: CASSLPQTYEQYF. Written as DNA, the CDR3 is TGTGCCAGCAGCTTGCCCCAAACCTACGAGCAGTACTTC.